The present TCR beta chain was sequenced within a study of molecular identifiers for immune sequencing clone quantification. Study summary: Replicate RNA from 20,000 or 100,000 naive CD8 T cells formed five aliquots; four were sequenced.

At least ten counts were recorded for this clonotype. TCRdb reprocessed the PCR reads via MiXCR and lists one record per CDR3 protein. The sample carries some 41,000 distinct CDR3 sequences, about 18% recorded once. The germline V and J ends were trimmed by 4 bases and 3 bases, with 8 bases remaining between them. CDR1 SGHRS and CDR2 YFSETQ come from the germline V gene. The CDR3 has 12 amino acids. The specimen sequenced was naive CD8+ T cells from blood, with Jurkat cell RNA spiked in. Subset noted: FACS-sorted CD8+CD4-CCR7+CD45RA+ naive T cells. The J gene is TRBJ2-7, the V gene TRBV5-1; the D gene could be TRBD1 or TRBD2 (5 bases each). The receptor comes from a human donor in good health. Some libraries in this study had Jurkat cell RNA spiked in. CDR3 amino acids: CASSGDGYEQYF. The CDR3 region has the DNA TGCGCCAGCAGCGGGGACGGCTACGAGCAGTACTTC.